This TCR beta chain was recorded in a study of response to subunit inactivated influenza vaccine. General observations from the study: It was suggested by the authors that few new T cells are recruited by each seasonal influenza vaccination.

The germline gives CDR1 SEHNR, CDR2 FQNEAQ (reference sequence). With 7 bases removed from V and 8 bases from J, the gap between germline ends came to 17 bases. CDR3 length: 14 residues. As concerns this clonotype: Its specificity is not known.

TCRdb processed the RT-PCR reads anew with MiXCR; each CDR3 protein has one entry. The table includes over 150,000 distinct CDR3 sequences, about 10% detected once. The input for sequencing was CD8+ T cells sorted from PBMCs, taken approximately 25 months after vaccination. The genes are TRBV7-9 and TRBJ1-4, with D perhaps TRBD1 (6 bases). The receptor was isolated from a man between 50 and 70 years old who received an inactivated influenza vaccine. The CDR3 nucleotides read TGTGCCAGCACCAAAGTTGGGGGCAGGGAAAAACTGTTTTTT. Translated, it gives CASTKVGGREKLFF. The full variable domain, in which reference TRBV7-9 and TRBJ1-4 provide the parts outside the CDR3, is DTGVSQNPRHKITKRGQNVTFRCDPISEHNRLYWYRQTLGQGPEFLTYFQNEAQLEKSRLLSDRFSAERPKGSFSTLEIQRTEQGDSAMYLCASTKVGGREKLFFGSGTQLSVL.